The rows below give T cell receptor beta chains drawn from one sample of a study of T cells expressing NK-cell markers. From the 5' RACE reads, TCRdb lists one entry per CDR3 protein and no DNA. The sample has around 550,000 distinct CDR3 sequences. Sample: blood T cells: a sorted CD56 or NKG2C T cell subset, CD4+ or CD8+ T cells, or bulk PBMC T cells (not recorded which). The receptors originated from a man aged 18 to 35 in good health. The CDR3 runs from the conserved cysteine through the conserved F or W.

j_gene,len,v_gene,CDR3aa
TRBJ2-1,16,TRBV6-1,CASSHTWDRGPREQFF
TRBJ1-4,16,TRBV12-3/TRBV12-4,CASSFDMARGNEKLFF
TRBJ1-5,15,TRBV20-1,CSARFSGQGDQPQHF
TRBJ2-3,18,TRBV12-5,CASGLTIRQGPGTDTQYF
TRBJ1-2,16,TRBV5-1,CASSLELTSSNYGYTF
TRBJ2-7,15,TRBV15,CATSRGASGKAEQYF
TRBJ2-3,17,TRBV21-1,CASSKPTGQGKTDTQYF
TRBJ2-3,14,TRBV2,CASSARGLTDTQYF
TRBJ2-5,13,TRBV4-1,CASSQEGMETQYF
TRBJ2-7,15,TRBV12-3/TRBV12-4,CASSFSRLTSTEQYF
TRBJ2-5,14,TRBV11-2,CASRATGKEETQYF
TRBJ2-2,17,TRBV7-3,CASSPTSTSFGAGELFF
TRBJ1-4,18,TRBV6-5,CASSFLWDNQATNEKLFF
TRBJ2-1,13,TRBV6-1,CASKPSGYNEQFF
TRBJ1-3,13,TRBV5-6,CASSFGVGNTIYF
TRBJ2-5,14,TRBV19,CASSIGDNQETQYF
TRBJ1-3,14,TRBV7-9,CASSLTKSGNTIYF
TRBJ2-5,16,TRBV4-3,CASSQGSGKVQETQYF
TRBJ1-1,13,TRBV6-6,CASSQEGYTEAFF
TRBJ2-7,17,TRBV30,CAWRAAPRAGGSYEQYF
TRBJ2-2,13,TRBV19,CASHHPNRGELFF
TRBJ2-5,14,TRBV12-3/TRBV12-4,CASSPWLRGEDQYF
TRBJ2-1,14,TRBV24-1,CATGTPISPNEQFF
TRBJ2-1,16,TRBV3-1,CASSRIGLAGINEQFF
TRBJ2-3,17,TRBV20-1,CSARDGRAIRVTDTQYF
TRBJ2-2,15,TRBV10-3,CAISVATSGAGELFF
TRBJ1-6,14,TRBV29-1,CSVPPTGSNSPLHF
TRBJ2-3,15,TRBV20-1,CSATRTPISTDTQYF
TRBJ1-1,11,TRBV11-2,CASSQSFVAFF
TRBJ2-7,16,TRBV4-3,CASSQDYRTSGYEQYF
TRBJ2-3,15,TRBV6-6,CASSFSGIRTDTQYF
TRBJ2-7,15,TRBV7-7,CASSLGEGRNYEQYF
TRBJ2-1,17,TRBV9,CASSWGEGAPSFGEQFF
TRBJ1-3,14,TRBV19,CASSPSHSGNTIYF
TRBJ1-5,15,TRBV12-3/TRBV12-4,CASSRDRGRNQPQHF
TRBJ1-6,13,TRBV6-6,CASSGQFDSPLHF
TRBJ2-5,12,TRBV7-2,CASSYLDGTQYF
TRBJ2-3,17,TRBV5-1,CASSWTSGPGGTDTQYF
TRBJ1-5,15,TRBV4-1,CASSQGPHSNQPQHF
TRBJ1-3,15,TRBV16,CASSQYGASGNTIYF
TRBJ2-7,12,TRBV29-1,CSVRQAAYEQYF
TRBJ2-2,16,TRBV9,CASSGGLAGGPGELFF
TRBJ2-5,13,TRBV7-2,CASSSIASETQYF
TRBJ1-1,14,TRBV12-3/TRBV12-4,CASKLVRGVTEAFF
TRBJ2-7,12,TRBV28,CATEWNSYEQYF
TRBJ2-7,12,TRBV29-1,CSVGGRSHEQYF
TRBJ2-7,15,TRBV3-1,CASSQDSSGRSEQYF
TRBJ2-5,13,TRBV7-9,CASSLGAFKTQYF
TRBJ1-1,14,TRBV3-1,CASSHRQGKDEAFF
TRBJ2-2,16,TRBV7-9,CASSLEAAPNTGELFF
TRBJ2-7,15,TRBV6-5,CASSYSSRSPTGQYF
TRBJ2-3,14,TRBV18,CASSPKFVPDTQYF
TRBJ2-1,16,TRBV6-2/TRBV6-3,CASSPTIQGALEPHYF
TRBJ2-3,17,TRBV10-3,CATRGPRAPLGRDTQYF
TRBJ2-7,17,TRBV28,CASSLSPGTSETYEQYF
TRBJ2-1,15,TRBV3-1,CASSWTGGPNNEQFF
TRBJ2-1,19,TRBV6-2/TRBV6-3,CASSFFAFTSGRALDEQFF